These 10 T cell receptor beta chains originate from one sample sequenced in a study of human T cells and chemical hapten exposure. TCRdb recomputed calls from the RACE reads with MiXCR, one row per CDR3 protein. The repertoire has roughly 190,000 distinct CDR3 sequences, approximately 20% of them found once; the top ten carry about 6.7%. The time point was: patch test 1, 2 weeks after DPC sensitization. Treatment given: therapeutic diphenylcyclopropenone sensitization with weekly scalp DPC. The sample was whole blood, taken in connection with sensitization to the hapten diphenylcyclopropenone (DPC). All receptors come from a woman in her forties or fifties with alopecia areata. Some clones in this sample may be carry-over from other donors' samples.

The rearrangement links TRBV7-9 to TRBJ1-1, with D maybe TRBD1 (5 bases). Trimming took off 11 bases at V and 3 bases at J, with 22 bases between the two ends. CDR1 SEHNR and CDR2 FQNEAQ come from the germline V gene (reference sequence). CDR3 size: 15 residues. In nucleotides, the CDR3 is TGTGCCGGCCTACCGGAAGGGTGGGGGGACACTGAAGCTTTCTTT. Amino acid sequence: CAGLPEGWGDTEAFF.

This clonotype turned up a few times. The gene calls are TRBV3-1 and TRBJ1-1; the D gene is possibly TRBD1 (6 bases). This CDR3 contains 14 residues. With 6 bases removed from V and 0 bases from J, the gap between germline ends came to 11 bases. Germline loops: CDR1 LGHDT, CDR2 YNNKEL (reference sequence). The CDR3 loop reads CASRGRGMNTEAFF. For the CDR3, the DNA is TGTGCCAGCAGAGGCAGGGGCATGAACACTGAAGCTTTCTTT.

There are many counts of this clonotype. V gene TRBV7-9 combines with J gene TRBJ2-3; 9 bases fit TRBD2. The germline V gene encodes CDR1 SEHNR and CDR2 FQNEAQ (reference sequence). J lost 2 bases, V lost 5 bases, and 5 bases had no gene match. The CDR3 sequence is 15 residues long. The CDR3 sequence: CASSATSGPTDTQYF. The CDR3 nucleotides read TGTGCCAGCAGCGCGACTAGCGGTCCCACAGATACGCAGTATTTT.

This sequence joins TRBV20-1 and TRBJ2-7; D gene uncertain. From germline, CDR1 is DFQATT and CDR2 SNEGSKA (reference sequence). The CDR3 runs 16 residues. The V gene lost 0 bases and the J gene lost 2 bases, with 17 bases spanning the gap. CDR3 protein: CSARDHQPGEAYEQYF. CDR3 bases: TGCAGTGCTAGAGATCACCAGCCTGGGGAAGCCTACGAGCAGTACTTC.

The rearrangement links TRBV12-3 or TRBV12-4 to TRBJ1-4; tentatively, D is TRBD1 (6 bases). Trimming left V 5 bases short and J 8 bases short, with 15 bases between. This CDR3 is built from 14 residues. CDR3 nucleotides: TGTGCCAGCAGTACCCGCGTTGGGGGCGAAAAACTGTTTTTT. This translates into CASSTRVGGEKLFF.

This clonotype was seen only a few times. V and J are TRBV4-2 and TRBJ2-2, with D possibly being TRBD1 (6 bases). CDR3 size: 20 residues. V gave up 5 bases and J gave up 6 bases, with 31 bases separating them. Germline V gives CDR1 LGHNA, CDR2 YNFKEQ. This chain's CDR3 is CASSYQTGTRSIGNPGELFF. CDR3 nucleotide sequence: TGTGCCAGCAGCTATCAGACAGGAACCAGGTCAATAGGGAATCCCGGGGAGCTGTTTTTT.

This clonotype was counted between two and nine times. This chain joins TRBV29-1 and TRBJ2-3, with 9 bases that match TRBD2. Germline V gene lookup returns CDR1 SQVTM and CDR2 ANQGSEA. With 4 bases clipped from V and 4 bases from J, the junction kept 6 bases outside the gene matches. This CDR3 is 14 amino acids long. The DNA of the CDR3 is TGCAGCGTTGCCGGGACTAGCTCCTCAGATACGCAGTATTTT. Its protein is CSVAGTSSSDTQYF.

This clonotype turned up a few times. V usage is TRBV29-1 and J usage is TRBJ1-2; D is unclear. V was pared by 5 bases and J by 2 bases, with 9 bases between. The CDR3 loop spans 12 amino acids. CDR1 is SQVTM and CDR2 is ANQGSEA in the germline V gene. CDR3 sequence reads: CSVRQGNYGYTF. CDR3 coding DNA: TGCAGCGTTCGCCAAGGGAACTATGGCTACACCTTC.

V usage is TRBV5-5 and J usage is TRBJ2-1, with a possible D match to TRBD2 (5 bases). The CDR3 has 14 residues. Germline V lookup: CDR1 SGHKS, CDR2 YYEKEE (reference sequence). V was trimmed by 0 bases and J by 8 bases, leaving 12 bases between them. The CDR3 coding sequence is TGTGCCAGCAGCTTGGGGCGGGTGGACGATGAGCAGTTCTTC. It is translated as CASSLGRVDDEQFF.

This chain links TRBV18 with TRBJ1-2, with D tentatively TRBD1 (5 bases). Germline CDR1 is KGHSH and CDR2 is LQKENI. V lost 3 bases and J lost 1, with 9 bases in between. The CDR3 consists of 14 residues. The CDR3 nucleotides read TGTGCCAGCTCACCCGGACAAAGTAACTATGGCTACACCTTC. Translated: CASSPGQSNYGYTF.